This T cell receptor (beta chain) was profiled in a study of blood T cells in healthy people across ages. Study-level points and caveats: Naive T cell percentage by flow cytometry tracked strongly with beta diversity. More naive CD4+ cells and higher diversity marked long-lived donors relative to aged donors. A roughly linear age-dependent decrease characterized TCR beta diversity per million T cells.

V lost 0 bases and J lost 8, with 14 bases in between. The CDR3 consists of 14 residues. In germline, CDR1 is DFQATT, CDR2 SNEGSKA (reference sequence). Sample-barcoded 5' priming and a J-beta primer mix drove a second PCR of roughly 7 to 11 cycles. TCRdb reprocessed the 5' RACE reads via MiXCR and lists one record per CDR3 protein. The sample records about 670,000 distinct CDR3 sequences, 45% to 60% being singletons. Details on this clonotype: The antigen is unknown.

The chain employs TRBV20-1 and TRBJ2-1, with D tentatively TRBD1 (6 bases). The receptor comes from a woman over 75 in good health. What was sequenced was blood. The CDR3 nucleotides are TGCAGTGCTAGAGATGGGCAGGGGTACGATGAGCAGTTCTTC. This translates into CSARDGQGYDEQFF.